This TCR beta chain was retrieved from a study of T cell responses to AZD1222 COVID-19 vaccine. V dropped 4 bases and J dropped 3 bases, with 24 bases sitting between them. This CDR3 region has 18 residues. Germline CDR1 and CDR2: SGHVS and FNYEAQ. Assay used: immunoSEQ multiplex PCR; TCRdb lists only in-frame clones, some missing. The sample lists 150,000 to 170,000 clones, roughly 90% occurring once. Findings and caveats of the study: In a largely white British group with more females than males, clonal diversity was possibly underestimated. Spike-specific TCR breadth and depth both grew after two AZD1222 doses. Unmutated variant regions reportedly attract nearly half of all spike-specific TCRs.

About this clone itself: Its matching antigen is unknown.

The specimen was peripheral blood, collected on day 0 of AZD1222 vaccination. This receptor was taken from an adult in good health. The chain recombines TRBV7-6 with TRBJ1-1; D is possibly TRBD1 (5 bases). The CDR3 region is CASSSNLPGPGLDTEAFF. Here the CDR3 DNA reads TGTGCCAGCAGCTCCAATCTACCGGGGCCGGGGTTGGACACTGAAGCTTTCTTT.